Listed below are T cell receptor beta chains from one sample, sequenced in a study of T cell repertoires in cytomegalovirus infection. TCRdb called the reads again in MiXCR, with one record for every CDR3 protein. The profile shows roughly 500,000 distinct CDR3 sequences, 16% of them singletons. Sequenced: CD8+ T cells from PBMCs. The source of these receptors is a human donor in good health (CMV status not recorded). Some clones in this sample may be carry-over from other donors' samples. Each CDR3 is given with its conserved first and last residue. A D gene is named only where the DNA matches it firmly. Clone sizes are given selectively: once, few, many, or a class where the clone is expanded.

>TRBD2|TRBJ2-4|many|TRBV7-8
CASSSLAGGPENIQYF
TGTGCCAGCAGCTCCTTAGCGGGAGGTCCCGAAAACATTCAGTACTTC
>TRBD1|TRBJ1-2|.|TRBV19
CASKMGQGSYGYTF
TGTGCCAGTAAAATGGGACAGGGAAGCTATGGCTACACCTTC
>.|TRBJ1-1|.|TRBV4-1
CASSLSGTSNTEAFF
TGCGCCAGCAGCCTCTCCGGGACATCGAACACTGAAGCTTTCTTT
>TRBD1|TRBJ2-7|many|TRBV11-2
CASSPRGDRVILHLEQYF
TGTGCCAGCAGCCCACGGGGGGACAGGGTGATCTTGCACCTCGAGCAGTACTTC
>.|TRBJ2-3|many|TRBV20-1
CSASDLGTDTQYF
TGCAGTGCCTCGGACCTCGGGACAGATACGCAGTATTTT
>.|TRBJ2-3|many|TRBV4-1
CASSQDFLSGRTDTQYF
TGCGCCAGCAGCCAAGATTTTCTGAGCGGCCGCACAGATACGCAGTATTTT
>.|TRBJ2-5|many|TRBV6-6
CASSYSKGRRETQYF
TGTGCCAGCAGTTACTCGAAGGGGCGAAGAGAGACCCAGTACTTC
>.|TRBJ1-2|few|TRBV12-3/TRBV12-4
CASSRLGGRGYTF
TGTGCCAGCAGCCGCCTGGGGGGGAGAGGCTACACCTTC
>.|TRBJ2-1|many|TRBV7-9
CASQWQEFNEQFF
TGTGCCAGCCAGTGGCAGGAATTTAATGAGCAGTTCTTC
>.|TRBJ2-1|few|TRBV5-1
CASSAPPEAGPDEQFF
TGCGCCAGCAGCGCCCCCCCGGAGGCGGGACCGGATGAGCAGTTCTTC
>TRBD2|TRBJ2-1|many|TRBV7-9
CASSFGRGVNNEQFF
TGTGCCAGCAGCTTCGGGCGGGGGGTTAACAATGAGCAGTTCTTC
>TRBD1|TRBJ1-5|many|TRBV6-1
CASSDPGQGGYSNQPQHF
TGTGCCAGCAGTGACCCGGGACAGGGGGGCTATAGCAATCAGCCCCAGCATTTT
>TRBD1|TRBJ2-7|.|TRBV12-3/TRBV12-4
CASRRQQGGYEQYF
TGTGCCAGCAGGAGACAACAGGGGGGCTACGAGCAGTACTTC
>TRBD1|TRBJ2-1|.|TRBV7-6
CASSFSVDRWGNDQFF
TGTGCAAGCAGCTTCTCTGTGGACAGGTGGGGGAATGATCAGTTCTTC
>TRBD1|TRBJ2-3|many|TRBV28
CASSVEPRTGNADTQYF
TGTGCCAGCAGTGTGGAACCACGGACAGGGAATGCAGATACGCAGTATTTT
>.|TRBJ2-7|few|TRBV2
CASSTTGLRYEQYF
TGTGCCAGCAGCACTACAGGTCTGCGGTACGAGCAGTACTTC
>.|TRBJ2-2|.|TRBV29-1
CSVTSANTGELFF
TGCAGCGTTACTTCGGCGAACACCGGGGAGCTGTTTTTT